The next 23 T cell receptor beta chains were all read from a single sample in a study of T cell clonality in common variable immunodeficiency. The repertoire was sequenced with immunoSEQ multiplex PCR; TCRdb's copy has only in-frame clones and lacks some. There are 35,000 to 50,000 clones in the sample, none observed a single time. Sequencing input: peripheral blood mononuclear cells. These receptors were taken from a person aged 18-70 years in good health.

This clone was recorded at least ten times. The junction departs from germline at one end; a sequencing error may be responsible. The read ends 3 residues shy of where the CDR3 ends; the end is completed using the germline J gene. The chain recombines TRBV20-1 with TRBJ1-6; D is unresolved. This CDR3 region has 15 residues. Germline V gene data show CDR1 as DFQATT and CDR2 as SNEGSKA (reference sequence). Incomplete CDR3 DNA: TGCAATGCTAGATCGGGTCCCTTTGGAGATTCACCC. As protein: CNARSGPFGDSP. The CDR3 reads in full as CNARSGPFGDSPLHF.

This clone occurred many times. Sequencing ends 3 residues short of the CDR3 end; the germline J gene provides the rest. The rearrangement uses TRBV5-6 and TRBJ1-3; tentatively, D is TRBD1 (5 bases). Germline lookup yields CDR1 SGHDT and CDR2 YYEEEE. Trimming took 0 bases from V and 2 from J, leaving 9 bases between them. The CDR3 is 15 residues long. Partial CDR3 DNA: TGTGCCAGCAGCTTGGGGCAGGGTGCTGGAAACACC. It is translated as CASSLGQGAGNT. The full CDR3 protein reads CASSLGQGAGNTIYF.

This clone was seen ten or more times. The read terminates 3 residues ahead of where the CDR3 ends, so the germline J gene completes it. The rearrangement joins TRBV2 to TRBJ1-2; TRBD1 is a possible D gene (6 bases). This CDR3 has 19 amino acids. V was trimmed by 2 bases and J by 4 bases, leaving 26 bases between them. The germline V gene encodes CDR1 SNHLY and CDR2 FYNNEI. CDR3 protein: CASSERGYWQKRAGYGYTF. The CDR3 DNA, read in part, is TGTGCCAGCAGTGAAAGGGGGTACTGGCAGAAGCGCGCTGGCTATGGC.

The table lists this clone with many counts. The read terminates 3 residues before the CDR3 end, so the remaining end is supplied by the germline J gene. The chain links TRBV13 to TRBJ2-1; 9 nucleotides match TRBD2. The CDR3 has 17 amino acids. Germline V gene sequence: CDR1 PRHDT, CDR2 FYEKMQ (reference sequence). Germline trimming cut 0 bases from V and 9 bases from J; bases unmatched to any gene: 12. The sequenced part of the CDR3 DNA is TGTGCCAGCAGCTTAGGAGTAGCGGGAGATGCTTGGGGTGAG. It yields the protein CASSLGVAGDAWGE. The whole CDR3 protein reads CASSLGVAGDAWGEQFF.

This clone was counted ten times or more. The read comes to an end 3 residues before the CDR3 does, leaving the germline J gene to fill in the end. The rearrangement links TRBV19 to TRBJ2-7; D perhaps matches TRBD2 (6 bases). The V gene's germline CDR1 is LNHDA and CDR2 SQIVND (reference sequence). This CDR3 contains 14 residues. The ends were cut back, 0 bases at V and 1 base at J, with 7 bases in the middle. The CDR3 loop reads CASSIEAGSYEQYF. The DNA read from the CDR3 is TGTGCCAGTAGTATAGAGGCGGGATCCTACGAG.

This clone was observed at least ten times. The observed sequence ends 3 residues before the CDR3 terminus, with the missing tail filled in from the germline J gene. This chain uses TRBV15 with TRBJ1-2; D unresolved. This CDR3 is 13 amino acids long. Germline V gives CDR1 LNHNV, CDR2 YYDKDF (reference sequence). CDR3: CATSRAGLRGYTF. The sequenced CDR3 bases are TGTGCCACCAGCAGAGCCGGTCTTCGGGGC.

This clone was picked up many times. The read ends 3 residues shy of where the CDR3 ends; the end is completed using the germline J gene. The rearrangement links TRBV18 to TRBJ1-4; 8 nucleotides match TRBD1. Germline V CDR1 and CDR2: KGHSH, LQKENI. The V segment lost 3 bases and the J segment 7 bases; nucleotides outside the gene matches: 1. The CDR3 has 13 residues. Partial CDR3 DNA: TGTGCCAGCTCACCGGACAGGGTTGAAAAA. Its translation is CASSPDRVEK. The entire CDR3 sequence reads CASSPDRVEKLFF.

This clone appeared many times. With the read ending 3 residues before the CDR3 end, the germline J gene is used to fill in that end. This chain connects TRBV3-1 (or the pseudogene TRBV3-2) to TRBJ2-1; no clear D. The germline gives CDR1 LGHDT, CDR2 YNNKEL (reference sequence). V was shortened by 5 bases and J by 7 bases, with 18 bases between the two germline ends. CDR3 length: 15 amino acids. Here the CDR3 reads CASSAREPGLNEQFF. The DNA read from the CDR3 is TGTGCCAGCAGCGCTCGCGAGCCGGGTCTAAATGAG.

This clone was counted ten times or more. The CDR3 is cut off 3 residues early in the read; its end comes from the germline J gene. The J gene is TRBJ1-6, the V gene TRBV7-7, with 8 nucleotides matching TRBD1. The V gene's germline CDR1 is SSHAT and CDR2 FNYEAQ (reference sequence). The CDR3 loop spans 13 amino acids. The sequenced CDR3 bases are TGTGCTAGCGGACAGGGTCCAAATTCACCC. This translates into CASGQGPNSP. The complete CDR3 protein is CASGQGPNSPLHF.

This clone was seen repeatedly, ten times or more. The missing CDR3 end, 3 residues past where the read stops, is filled in from the germline J gene. The chain employs TRBV20-1 and TRBJ1-2, with D possibly matching TRBD1 (5 bases). Germline V gene data show CDR1 as DFQATT and CDR2 as SNEGSKA (reference sequence). The CDR3 spans 14 residues. The V and J ends lost 2 bases and 5 bases respectively, with 15 bases between them. The sequenced CDR3 bases are TGCAGTGCTAGAAACCGGGACTCGGTATATGGC. Translating gives CSARNRDSVYG. The whole CDR3 sequence is CSARNRDSVYGYTF.

This clone has at least ten counts. With the read ending 3 residues before the CDR3 end, the germline J gene is used to fill in that end. The chain has TRBV5-1 and TRBJ1-2; maybe TRBD1 (5 bases). With 0 bases removed from V and 4 bases from J, the gap between germline ends came to 13 bases. Germline assignment: CDR1 SGHRS and CDR2 YFSETQ. There are 15 residues in the CDR3. The CDR3 here is CASSLDIVQGYGYTF. CDR3 DNA, as far as it was read: TGCGCCAGCAGCTTGGATATCGTGCAGGGCTATGGC. Variable domain in full (rest from reference TRBV5-1 and TRBJ1-2): KAGVTQTPRYLIKTRGQQVTLSCSPISGHRSVSWYQQTPGQGLQFLFEYFSETQRNKGNFPGRFSGRQFSNSRSEMNVSTLELGDSALYLCASSLDIVQGYGYTFGSGTRLTVV.

The table lists this clone with many counts. The CDR3 end is not reached by the read, which stops 3 residues before it; the germline J gene fills it in. This chain uses TRBV12-3 or TRBV12-4 with TRBJ2-1; 9 bases fit TRBD2. Germline trimming cut 3 bases from V and 6 bases from J; bases unmatched to any gene: 3. This CDR3 has 14 residues. The sequenced CDR3 bases are TGTGCCAGCAGTTTGCGGGAGGGCCCCAATGAG. It is translated as CASSLREGPNE. The whole CDR3 sequence is CASSLREGPNEQFF.

Concerning this clone itself: The read finishes 3 residues shy of the CDR3 end, and the germline J gene is used to complete it. The V gene is TRBV5-1, the J gene TRBJ2-2; no reliable D call. The CDR3 spans 14 residues. The ends were cut back, 1 base at V and 6 bases at J, with 10 bases in the middle. Per germline, CDR1 SGHRS and CDR2 YFSETQ. The CDR3 protein is CASSLIGPAGELFF. CDR3 DNA, as far as it was read: TGCGCCAGCAGCTTGATAGGGCCGGCCGGGGAG.

Ten or more counts support this clone. The CDR3 reads CASSQVAGATYEQYF. Incomplete CDR3 DNA: TGTGCCAGCAGCCAAGTGGCAGGGGCTACCTACGAG. V gene TRBV4-2 combines with J gene TRBJ2-7, with D possibly matching TRBD1 (6 bases). The read halts 3 residues ahead of the CDR3 end, with the missing end drawn from the germline J gene. This CDR3 has 15 residues. The V and J ends lost 1 base and 2 bases respectively, with 12 bases between them. The germline gives CDR1 LGHNA, CDR2 YNFKEQ.

There are many counts of this clone. One base away lies a much larger clone, so this may be a sequencing read error. Coverage ceases 3 residues before the CDR3 finishes, and the germline J gene fills in the end. The chain joins TRBV30 to TRBJ2-7; TRBD1 aligns across 9 bases. There are 14 residues in the CDR3. Germline loops: CDR1 GTSNPN, CDR2 SVGIG (reference sequence). The covered CDR3 bases are TGTGCCCGGAGGGCCGGGACAGGGTTCCACGAG. The encoded protein is CARRAGTGFHE. The full CDR3 protein is CARRAGTGFHEQYF.

There are many counts of this clone. The CDR3 goes on 3 residues after the read ends, and that part is filled in from the germline J gene. The chain recombines TRBV20-1 with TRBJ2-3, with TRBD2 matching 8 bases. This CDR3 contains 15 residues. The V gene end was trimmed by 1 base and the J gene end by 3 bases; junction bases not matched to a gene: 6. CDR1 DFQATT and CDR2 SNEGSKA come from the germline V gene (reference sequence). The CDR3 bases that were read are TGCAGTGCTAGAGTCCAAGCGGGGGATACAGATACG. It specifies CSARVQAGDTDT. The whole CDR3 is CSARVQAGDTDTQYF.

This clone was picked up many times. The read comes to an end 3 residues before the CDR3 does, leaving the germline J gene to fill in the end. V gene TRBV20-1 combines with J gene TRBJ1-4; TRBD1 matches 11 bases. The CDR3 is 13 residues long. Per the germline V gene, CDR1 is DFQATT and CDR2 is SNEGSKA (reference sequence). V was pared by 3 bases and J by 7 bases, with 1 base of the junction left unmatched. This chain's CDR3 is CSASGTGGEKLFF. Incomplete CDR3 DNA: TGCAGTGCTAGCGGGACAGGGGGTGAAAAA.

Many counts were recorded for this clone. Coverage ceases 3 residues before the CDR3 finishes, and the germline J gene fills in the end. The chain employs TRBV5-1 and TRBJ2-1; 8 nucleotides agree with TRBD2. The CDR3 consists of 16 residues. The V and J ends lost 4 bases and 7 bases, in that order; junction bases with no gene match: 13. CDR1 SGHRS and CDR2 YFSETQ come from the germline V gene. CDR3 in amino acids: CASSDPGRGAPNEQFF. CDR3 bases read: TGCGCCAGCAGCGACCCCGGGCGGGGGGCCCCGAATGAG.

About this clone: Coverage ceases 3 residues before the CDR3 finishes, and the germline J gene fills in the end. The genes are TRBV2 and TRBJ2-5; D is perhaps TRBD1 (6 bases). CDR1 and CDR2 (germline): SNHLY, FYNNEI. This CDR3 has 13 residues. V lost 6 bases to trimming and J lost 0 bases, with 8 bases between them. The CDR3 region is CASSRDNQETQYF. The CDR3 DNA, read in part, is TGTGCCAGCAGCAGGGACAACCAAGAGACC.

In the case of this clone: The read terminates 3 residues before the CDR3 end, so the remaining end is supplied by the germline J gene. The V and J genes are TRBV30 and TRBJ2-4, with 7 bases matching TRBD2. The CDR3 loop spans 14 amino acids. In germline, CDR1 is GTSNPN, CDR2 SVGIG (reference sequence). CDR3 amino acids: CAWTSAAGYYGQYF. The CDR3 DNA, read in part, is TGTGCCTGGACTTCGGCAGCGGGATACTATGGT.

Ten or more counts support this clone. The CDR3 bases that were read are TGTGCCAGCAGCACGGGACAGCTAAACAATGAG. As protein: CASSTGQLNNE. The entire CDR3 reads CASSTGQLNNEQFF. V usage is TRBV7-9 and J usage is TRBJ2-1, with 7 bases that match TRBD1. The CDR3 end is not reached by the read, which stops 3 residues before it; the germline J gene fills it in. The CDR3 is 14 amino acids. Germline V gene sequence: CDR1 SEHNR, CDR2 FQNEAQ (reference sequence). Trimming at V came to 5 bases and at J to 5 bases, leaving 6 bases not matched to a gene.

With respect to this clone: The DNA ends 3 residues before the CDR3 does, and the rest of the CDR3 is filled in from the germline J gene. The chain combines TRBV7-6 with TRBJ1-1; 8 bases are shared with TRBD1. With 1 base clipped from V and 4 bases from J, the junction kept 8 bases outside the gene matches. The length of the CDR3 is 16 residues. CDR1 is SGHVS and CDR2 is FNYEAQ in the germline V gene. The sequenced CDR3 bases are TGTGCCAGCAGCTTAGTGCAGGGGGCTATAGGCACTGAA. It specifies CASSLVQGAIGTE. The full-length CDR3 reads as CASSLVQGAIGTEAFF. The entire variable domain, with the rest obtained from reference TRBV7-6 and TRBJ1-1, is as follows: GAGVSQSPRYKVTKRGQDVALRCDPISGHVSLYWYRQALGQGPEFLTYFNYEAQQDKSGLPNDRFSAERPEGSISTLTIQRTEQRDSAMYRCASSLVQGAIGTEAFFGQGTRLTVV.

This clone appeared many times. The read ends 3 residues early relative to the CDR3; the germline J gene fills the gap. This chain links TRBV12-3 or TRBV12-4 with TRBJ1-4; 9 bases agree with TRBD1. The CDR3 runs to 14 residues. V shed 4 bases and J 5 bases; nucleotides not matched to a gene: 2. The sequenced CDR3 bases are TGTGCCAGCAGTTCCGGGACAGGGAATGAAAAA. Translating gives CASSSGTGNEK. The full CDR3 is CASSSGTGNEKLFF.